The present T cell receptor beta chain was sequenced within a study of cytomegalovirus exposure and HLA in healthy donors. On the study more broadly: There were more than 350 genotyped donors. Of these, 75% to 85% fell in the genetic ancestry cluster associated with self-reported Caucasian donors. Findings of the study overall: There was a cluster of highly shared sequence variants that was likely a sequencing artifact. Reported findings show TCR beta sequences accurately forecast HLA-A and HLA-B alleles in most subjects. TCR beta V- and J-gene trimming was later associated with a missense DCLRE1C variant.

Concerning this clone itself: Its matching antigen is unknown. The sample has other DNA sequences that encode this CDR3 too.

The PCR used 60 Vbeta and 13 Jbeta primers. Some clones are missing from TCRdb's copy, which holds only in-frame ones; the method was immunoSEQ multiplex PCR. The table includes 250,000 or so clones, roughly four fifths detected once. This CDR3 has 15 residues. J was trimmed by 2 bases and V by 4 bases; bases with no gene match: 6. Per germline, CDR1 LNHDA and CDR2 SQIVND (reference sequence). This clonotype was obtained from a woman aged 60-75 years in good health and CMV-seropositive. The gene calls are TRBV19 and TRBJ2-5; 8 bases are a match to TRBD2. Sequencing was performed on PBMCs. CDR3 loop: CASSKAGARQETQYF. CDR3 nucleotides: TGTGCCAGTAGTAAAGCGGGAGCGAGGCAAGAGACCCAGTACTTC.